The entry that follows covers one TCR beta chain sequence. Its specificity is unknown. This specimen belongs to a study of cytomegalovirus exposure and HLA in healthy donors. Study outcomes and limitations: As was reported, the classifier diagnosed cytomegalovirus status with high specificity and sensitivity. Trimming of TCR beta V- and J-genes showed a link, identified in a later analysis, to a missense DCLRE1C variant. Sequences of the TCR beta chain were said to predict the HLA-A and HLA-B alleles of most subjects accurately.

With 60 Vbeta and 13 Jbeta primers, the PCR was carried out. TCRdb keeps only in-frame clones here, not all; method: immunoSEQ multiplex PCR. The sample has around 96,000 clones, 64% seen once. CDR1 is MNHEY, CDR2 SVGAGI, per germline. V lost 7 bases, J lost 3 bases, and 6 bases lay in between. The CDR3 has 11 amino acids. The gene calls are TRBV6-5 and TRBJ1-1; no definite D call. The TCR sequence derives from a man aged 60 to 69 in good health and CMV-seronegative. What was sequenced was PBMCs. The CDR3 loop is CASKRDTEAFF. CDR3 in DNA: TGTGCCAGCAAGAGGGACACTGAAGCTTTCTTT.